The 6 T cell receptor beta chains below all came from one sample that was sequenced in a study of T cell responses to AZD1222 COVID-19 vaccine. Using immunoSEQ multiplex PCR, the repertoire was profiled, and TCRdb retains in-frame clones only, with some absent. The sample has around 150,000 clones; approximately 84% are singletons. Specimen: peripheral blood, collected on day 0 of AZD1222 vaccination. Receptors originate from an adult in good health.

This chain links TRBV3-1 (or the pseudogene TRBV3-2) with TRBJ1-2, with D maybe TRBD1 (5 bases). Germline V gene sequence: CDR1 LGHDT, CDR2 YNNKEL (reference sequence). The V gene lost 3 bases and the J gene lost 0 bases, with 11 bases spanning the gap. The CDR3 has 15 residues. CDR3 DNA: TGTGCCAGCAGCCACCTGACAGATTCTAACTATGGCTACACCTTC. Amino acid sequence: CASSHLTDSNYGYTF.

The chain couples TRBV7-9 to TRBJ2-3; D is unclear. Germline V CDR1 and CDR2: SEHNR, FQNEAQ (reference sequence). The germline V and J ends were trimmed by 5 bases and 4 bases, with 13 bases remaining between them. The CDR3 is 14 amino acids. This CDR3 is CASSLVGYSDTQYF. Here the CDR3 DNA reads TGTGCCAGCAGCCTCGTCGGCTATTCAGATACGCAGTATTTT.

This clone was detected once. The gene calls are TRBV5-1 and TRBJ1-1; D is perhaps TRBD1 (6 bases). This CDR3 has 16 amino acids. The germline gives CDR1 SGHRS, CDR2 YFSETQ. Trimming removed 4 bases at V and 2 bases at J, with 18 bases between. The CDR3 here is CASSPGDTIFNTEAFF. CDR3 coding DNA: TGCGCCAGCAGCCCCGGGGACACGATTTTTAACACTGAAGCTTTCTTT. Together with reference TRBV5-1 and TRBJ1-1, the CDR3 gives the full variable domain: KAGVTQTPRYLIKTRGQQVTLSCSPISGHRSVSWYQQTPGQGLQFLFEYFSETQRNKGNFPGRFSGRQFSNSRSEMNVSTLELGDSALYLCASSPGDTIFNTEAFFGQGTRLTVV.

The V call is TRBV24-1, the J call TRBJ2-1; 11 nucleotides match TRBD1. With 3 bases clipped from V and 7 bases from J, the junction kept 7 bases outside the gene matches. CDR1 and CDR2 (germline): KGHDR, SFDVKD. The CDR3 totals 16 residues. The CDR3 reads CATSDPPGTGGNEQFF. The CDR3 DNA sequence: TGTGCCACCAGTGATCCACCCGGGACAGGGGGGAATGAGCAGTTCTTC.

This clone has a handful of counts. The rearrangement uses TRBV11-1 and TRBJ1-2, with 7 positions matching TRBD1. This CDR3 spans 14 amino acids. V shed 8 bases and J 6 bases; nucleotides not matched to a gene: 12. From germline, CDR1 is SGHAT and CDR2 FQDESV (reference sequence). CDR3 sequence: CASGHGTVRNGYTF. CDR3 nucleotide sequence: TGTGCCAGCGGTCACGGGACAGTTAGAAATGGCTACACCTTC.

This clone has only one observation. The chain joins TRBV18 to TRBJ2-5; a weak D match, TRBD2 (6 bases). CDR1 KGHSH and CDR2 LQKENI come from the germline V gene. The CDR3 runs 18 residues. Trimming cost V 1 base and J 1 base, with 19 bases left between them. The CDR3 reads CASSPLRTGANTQETQYF. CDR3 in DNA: TGTGCCAGCTCACCACTTAGGACGGGAGCAAACACCCAAGAGACCCAGTACTTC.